Each of the 8 T cell receptor beta chains below was sequenced from the same sample in a study of blood T cell repertoires in COVID-19. Produced via immunoSEQ multiplex PCR; TCRdb's table is partial and in-frame only. The sample carries 260,000 or so clones, around 88% recorded once. The specimen sequenced was PBMCs or T cells enriched from blood (not recorded which). The source of these receptors is a woman between 35 and 50 years old with acute COVID-19.

The J gene is TRBJ1-3, the V gene TRBV13; D call uncertain. CDR1 and CDR2 (germline): PRHDT, FYEKMQ (reference sequence). Trimming took off 2 bases at V and 4 bases at J, with 18 bases between the two ends. The CDR3 is 17 residues long. CDR3 loop: CASSLNLGPATGNTIYF. CDR3 in DNA: TGTGCCAGCAGCTTAAATCTAGGCCCTGCCACAGGAAACACCATATATTTT.

This rearrangement joins TRBV2 to TRBJ2-1, with 12 bases aligning to TRBD2. Unmatched junction bases numbered 5, after V lost 10 bases and J lost 4 bases. The CDR3 length is 14 residues. Germline CDR1 is SNHLY and CDR2 is FYNNEI. In nucleotides, the CDR3 is TGTGCCACCTCGGGACTAGCGGGTTACAATGAGCAGTTCTTC. Translated, it gives CATSGLAGYNEQFF.

The genes are TRBV7-2 and TRBJ2-7; TRBD1 matches at 12 bases. J lost 6 bases, V lost 3 bases, and 3 bases had no gene match. This CDR3 has 14 amino acids. In germline, CDR1 is SGHTA, CDR2 FQGNSA. CDR3 bases: TGTGCCAGCAGCTTGGGGACAGGGGGCACCGAGCAGTACGTC. This sequence encodes CASSLGTGGTEQYV.

The chain carries TRBV15 and TRBJ1-2; 9 bases map to TRBD1. The CDR3 is made up of 15 amino acids. Germline loops: CDR1 LNHNV, CDR2 YYDKDF (reference sequence). Trimming cost V 1 base and J 4 bases; bases outside gene matches: 4. In DNA, the CDR3 is TGTGCCACCAGCAGAGGGGGACAGGGAGGCTATGGCTACACCTTC. Residues: CATSRGGQGGYGYTF.

V usage is TRBV13 and J usage is TRBJ2-4, with 8 nucleotides matching TRBD2. The V gene end was trimmed by 0 bases and the J gene end by 6 bases; junction bases not matched to a gene: 1. The CDR3 is 14 residues long. Per the germline V gene, CDR1 is PRHDT and CDR2 is FYEKMQ (reference sequence). The CDR3 region is CASSLGAGGNIQYF. CDR3 bases: TGTGCCAGCAGCTTAGGTGCGGGAGGAAACATTCAGTACTTC. The entire variable domain, with the rest obtained from reference TRBV13 and TRBJ2-4, is as follows: AAGVIQSPRHLIKEKRETATLKCYPIPRHDTVYWYQQGPGQDPQFLISFYEKMQSDKGSIPDRFSAQQFSDYHSELNMSSLELGDSALYFCASSLGAGGNIQYFGAGTRLSVL.

The V and J genes are TRBV10-3 and TRBJ1-1; the D gene is possibly TRBD1 (6 bases). Germline lookup yields CDR1 ENHRY and CDR2 SYGVKD. The CDR3 contains 15 residues. Trimming left V 0 bases short and J 1 base short, with 9 bases between. In DNA form, the CDR3 reads TGTGCCATCAGTGAGTCGGACAGAGCGAACACTGAAGCTTTCTTT. Amino acids: CAISESDRANTEAFF.

This clone was counted only a few times. J is TRBJ1-1 and V is TRBV18; weak D call: TRBD1 (5 bases). This CDR3 comprises 13 residues. Germline CDR1 is KGHSH and CDR2 is LQKENI. The ends were cut back, 4 bases at V and 1 base at J, with 7 bases in the middle. The CDR3 sequence is CASSQTANTEAFF. CDR3 in DNA: TGTGCCAGCTCACAGACAGCGAACACTGAAGCTTTCTTT.

V and J are TRBV6-5 and TRBJ2-1, with D unclear. Trimming pared 5 bases from V and 9 bases from J, leaving 11 bases between. The CDR3 totals 12 residues. Germline lookup yields CDR1 MNHEY and CDR2 SVGAGI. As DNA, the CDR3 is TGTGCCAGCAGTCTCGGTCTGTCTGAGCAGTTCTTC. This codes for CASSLGLSEQFF.